This T cell receptor beta chain was recovered during a study of blood T cell repertoires in COVID-19. The V end was cut by 3 bases, the J end by 3 bases, with 11 bases between. The CDR3 is made up of 13 amino acids. Germline CDR1 and CDR2: DFQATT and SNEGSKA (reference sequence). Clones were read by immunoSEQ multiplex PCR, and TCRdb kept only the in-frame ones, dropping some. The sample holds some 110,000 clones, 65% to 85% seen once. This TCR came from a woman younger than 45 who had recovered from COVID-19. The rearrangement links TRBV20-1 to TRBJ2-5, with D tentatively TRBD1 (5 bases). Sequenced: PBMCs or T cells enriched from blood (not recorded which). The CDR3 is CSASSAGKETQYF. Here the CDR3 DNA reads TGCAGTGCTAGTTCGGCAGGGAAAGAGACCCAGTACTTC.